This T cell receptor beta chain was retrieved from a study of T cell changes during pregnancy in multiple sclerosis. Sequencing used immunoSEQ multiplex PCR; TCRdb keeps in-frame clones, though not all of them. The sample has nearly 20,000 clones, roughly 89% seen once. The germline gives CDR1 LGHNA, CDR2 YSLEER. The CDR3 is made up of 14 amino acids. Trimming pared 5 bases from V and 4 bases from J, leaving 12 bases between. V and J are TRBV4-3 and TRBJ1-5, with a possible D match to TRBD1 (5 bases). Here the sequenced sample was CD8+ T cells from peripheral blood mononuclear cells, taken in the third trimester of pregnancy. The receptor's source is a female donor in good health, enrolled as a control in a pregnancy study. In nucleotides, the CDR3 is TGCGCCAGCAGCAAGACAGCTTTAAATCAGCCCCAGCATTTT. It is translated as CASSKTALNQPQHF.